Included here is one TCR beta chain sequence, with context. In the source study's methods: Quantification of nucleated cells was approximated via reference gene primer amplification. This table comes from immunoSEQ multiplex PCR, and its TCRdb copy is limited to in-frame clones, with some not included. D and trimming were read from the DNA, whereas the V and J calls and clone size are those reported in that table. There are roughly 370,000 clones in the sample; 87% occur only once, and approximately 9.3% lies in the top ten. This entry is derived from a study of blood T cell repertoires in COVID-19. Study as a whole: In each case, the material was cDNA or gDNA derived from T cells, B-cell-depleted T cells, or PBMCs.

After removal of 1 base from V and 0 bases from J, the junction contained 6 bases not matched to a gene. CDR1 is SGHTA and CDR2 is FQGNSA in the germline V gene. CDR3 size: 18 residues. The sequence derives from a woman aged 50 to 65 who had recovered from COVID-19. The genes are TRBV7-2 and TRBJ2-6; 7 nucleotides line up with TRBD2. The source material was PBMCs or T cells enriched from blood (not recorded which). This chain's CDR3 is CASSLGGGALSGANVLTF. The CDR3 DNA is TGTGCCAGCAGCTTAGGCGGGGGAGCCCTCTCTGGGGCCAACGTCCTGACTTTC.